This TCR beta chain was documented in a study of shared clonotypes between healthy human individuals. Study-level background: Each donor's CD8 memory used one plate, CD8 naive two, each CD4 subset three.

Study outcomes and limitations: Limited genetic and exposure-history diversity came from having few donors. Depth was large, yet rarefaction showed that sorted-subset sequencing was incomplete. Around 5.4% of naive CD4 clonotypes were common to a handful of donors.

The CDR3 totals 18 residues. V lost 1 base and J 10 bases, leaving 29 bases between the germline ends. Germline values: CDR1 MDHEN, CDR2 SYDVKM. A remark on this clone: The antigen remains undetermined.

Repertoires were generated with immunoSEQ multiplex PCR, while TCRdb's copy carries only in-frame clones and drops some. Of over a million clones listed, roughly 97% are singletons. This chain connects TRBV28 to TRBJ2-7; D is perhaps TRBD1 or TRBD2 (6 bases each). The sequence derives from a man aged 25 to 40 in good health. Sample: naive CD4+ T cells sorted from blood. Documented subset: CD45RA+ positively selected. The CDR3 spells CASSLSPRGTLLRGPQYF. CDR3 DNA: TGTGCCAGCAGTTTATCCCCCCGGGGGACACTCCTACGAGGCCCCCAGTACTTC. Full variable domain (missing parts from reference TRBV28 and TRBJ2-7): DVKVTQSSRYLVKRTGEKVFLECVQDMDHENMFWYRQDPGLGLRLIYFSYDVKMKEKGDIPEGYSVSREKKERFSLILESASTNQTSMYLCASSLSPRGTLLRGPQYFGPGTRLTVT.